This T cell receptor beta chain is drawn from a study of shared clonotypes between healthy human individuals. Overall study findings and caveats: Donors were few, which limited the genetic and exposure-history diversity represented.

Worth noting for this clone: Its antigen is unknown.

The method was immunoSEQ multiplex PCR; TCRdb's version includes in-frame clones alone and lacks a portion of them. The data show 980,000 or so clones, over 75% seen once. The CDR3 extends over 12 amino acids. Germline CDR1 and CDR2: ENHRY and SYGVKD. Deletions cut 8 bases from V and 2 bases from J, with 9 bases between. This clonotype was sampled from a man aged 18 to 29 in good health. This chain uses TRBV10-3 with TRBJ1-2, with D tentatively TRBD1 (6 bases). Specimen: memory CD4+ T cells sorted from blood. Subset here: CD45RA-negative fraction. DNA of the CDR3: TGTGCCATCCAGGGGAACAACTATGGCTACACCTTC. It yields the protein CAIQGNNYGYTF.